These T cell receptor beta chains were read from a single sample in a study of T cells after yellow fever vaccination. TCRdb itself ran the 5' RACE reads through MiXCR, one entry per CDR3 protein. The sample lists roughly 140,000 distinct CDR3 sequences, 7% to 9% seen once, with roughly 0.77% in the top ten. This specimen was CD4+ T cells sorted from PBMCs, taken 5 days after the yellow fever booster vaccination. These receptors were obtained from a man aged 25 to 40 who received the YFV17D yellow fever vaccine. CDR3s include the opening cysteine and the closing phenylalanine or tryptophan. A D gene is named only where the DNA matches it firmly. Clone size appears in some rows only: once, few, many, or a class for an expanded clone.

CDR3aa,CDR3nt,v_gene,j_gene,d_gene,abundance
CATSGTGGTDTQYF,TGTGCCACTTCCGGGACAGGGGGCACAGATACGCAGTATTTT,TRBV18,TRBJ2-3,TRBD1,many
CASSPGRLSSGNTIYF,TGTGCCAGCTCACCTGGGCGGTTAAGCTCTGGAAACACCATATATTTT,TRBV18,TRBJ1-3,-,many
CASRDANQPQHF,TGTGCCAGTCGGGACGCCAATCAGCCCCAGCATTTT,TRBV19,TRBJ1-5,-,-
CSASPGFTDTQYF,TGCAGTGCTAGTCCAGGGTTCACAGATACGCAGTATTTT,TRBV20-1,TRBJ2-3,-,-
CASSLEPARNEKLFF,TGCGCCAGCAGCTTGGAGCCGGCTCGGAATGAAAAACTGTTTTTT,TRBV5-1,TRBJ1-4,-,many
CASSLAGSGSVQYF,TGTGCCAGCAGCTTAGCGGGTAGCGGGAGTGTGCAGTACTTC,TRBV7-9,TRBJ2-7,TRBD2,many
CATSVPLTMVAGIIDYEQYF,TGTGCCACCAGTGTCCCTCTGACAATGGTAGCGGGGATAATCGACTACGAGCAGTACTTC,TRBV24-1,TRBJ2-7,TRBD2,many
CASTLAGSSYNEQFF,TGTGCCAGCACCTTAGCGGGGAGCTCCTACAATGAGCAGTTCTTC,TRBV3-1,TRBJ2-1,TRBD2,many
CSARNWTGNNSPLHF,TGCAGTGCTAGAAATTGGACCGGTAATAATTCACCCCTCCACTTT,TRBV20-1,TRBJ1-6,-,few
CASIGPRNTGELFF,TGCGCCAGCATCGGGCCCAGGAACACCGGGGAGCTGTTTTTT,TRBV23-1,TRBJ2-2,-,many
CASTGSWSGRALGELFF,TGTGCCAGCACTGGGAGCTGGAGCGGGAGGGCCCTCGGGGAGCTGTTTTTT,TRBV21-1,TRBJ2-2,-,many
CASSLMTGGQETQYF,TGTGCCAGCAGCTTAATGACTGGAGGTCAAGAGACCCAGTACTTC,TRBV7-2,TRBJ2-5,-,many
CASSRGLAGGSYEQYF,TGTGCCAGCAGCCGGGGACTAGCGGGTGGAAGCTACGAGCAGTACTTC,TRBV7-2,TRBJ2-7,TRBD2,many
CATSRTRDTGELFF,TGTGCCACCAGCAGAACGCGGGACACCGGGGAGCTGTTTTTT,TRBV15,TRBJ2-2,-,many
CASSTGQGGDTQYF,TGCGCCAGCAGCACCGGACAGGGTGGAGATACGCAGTATTTT,TRBV5-1,TRBJ2-3,TRBD1,many